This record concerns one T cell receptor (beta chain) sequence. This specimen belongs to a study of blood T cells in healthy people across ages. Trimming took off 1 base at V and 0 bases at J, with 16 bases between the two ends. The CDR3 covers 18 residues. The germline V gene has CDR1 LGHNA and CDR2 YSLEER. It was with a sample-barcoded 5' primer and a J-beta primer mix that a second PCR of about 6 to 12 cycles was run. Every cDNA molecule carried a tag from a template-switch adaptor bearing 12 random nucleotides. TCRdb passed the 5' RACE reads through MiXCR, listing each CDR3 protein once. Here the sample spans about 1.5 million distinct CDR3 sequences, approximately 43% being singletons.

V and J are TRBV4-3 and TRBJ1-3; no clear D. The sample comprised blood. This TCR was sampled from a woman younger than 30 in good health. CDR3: CASSQVMYRASSGNTIYF. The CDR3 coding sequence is TGCGCCAGCAGCCAAGTTATGTATCGGGCCTCCTCTGGAAACACCATATATTTT.